A selection of T cell receptor beta chains follows, all from one sample in a study of cytomegalovirus exposure and HLA in healthy donors. The table came from immunoSEQ multiplex PCR; TCRdb's copy has only in-frame clones and leaves some out. In the table there are some 200,000 clones, approximately 80% of which are singletons. Sequencing used PBMCs. These receptors originate from a woman aged 25-40 years in good health and CMV-seronegative. The CDR3 runs from the conserved cysteine through the conserved F or W. A D gene is named only where the DNA matches it firmly. A clone size is listed for some rows: how often the clone was seen (once, few, many), or a class if it is expanded.

D,size,V,J,CDR3,DNA
TRBD1,-,TRBV11-2,TRBJ2-1,CASSFRLSDRGIEQFF,TGTGCCAGCAGCTTTAGGCTCTCGGACAGGGGAATTGAGCAGTTCTTC
-,-,TRBV21-1,TRBJ1-2,CASSRGGGQGADGYTF,TGTGCCAGCAGCCGTGGGGGGGGACAGGGGGCGGATGGCTACACCTTC
-,-,TRBV5-1,TRBJ2-7,CASSFRTGDEQYF,TGCGCCAGCAGCTTCCGGACTGGGGACGAGCAGTACTTC
TRBD2,once,TRBV10-1,TRBJ2-5,CASTLAGGQETQYF,TGCGCCAGCACGCTAGCGGGGGGCCAAGAGACCCAGTACTTC
TRBD2,-,TRBV10-3,TRBJ2-1,CAISPSGGNEQFF,TGTGCCATCAGCCCTAGCGGGGGTAATGAGCAGTTCTTC
TRBD1,-,TRBV7-7,TRBJ2-1,CASSLDRVGNEQFF,TGTGCCAGCAGCCTCGACAGGGTAGGCAATGAGCAGTTCTTC
-,-,TRBV19,TRBJ2-2,CAIPKTETGELFF,TGTGCCATCCCTAAGACAGAGACCGGGGAGCTGTTTTTT
TRBD2,-,TRBV5-5,TRBJ2-1,CASRLDGTSGRSEQFF,TGTGCCAGCAGACTCGACGGGACTAGCGGGAGAAGTGAGCAGTTCTTC
TRBD1,-,TRBV12-5,TRBJ1-1,CASGSANRGQANTEAFF,TGTGCTAGTGGCTCCGCTAACAGGGGGCAGGCGAACACTGAAGCTTTCTTT
TRBD2,-,TRBV19,TRBJ2-7,CASSIDRASGPNEQYF,TGTGCCAGTAGTATTGACCGGGCTAGCGGACCAAACGAGCAGTACTTC
TRBD1,-,TRBV6-1,TRBJ1-1,CASSRPGQGNTEAFF,TGTGCCAGCAGTCGCCCCGGACAGGGTAACACTGAAGCTTTCTTT
-,-,TRBV5-4,TRBJ1-1,CATGGENTEAFF,TGTGCCACCGGAGGGGAGAACACTGAAGCTTTCTTT
TRBD1,-,TRBV7-2,TRBJ2-7,CASSRTGATSYEQYF,TGTGCCAGCAGCAGGACAGGGGCAACCTCCTACGAGCAGTACTTC
TRBD2,-,TRBV15,TRBJ2-3,CATSRLAGGSDTQYF,TGTGCCACCAGCAGATTAGCGGGAGGGTCAGATACGCAGTATTTT